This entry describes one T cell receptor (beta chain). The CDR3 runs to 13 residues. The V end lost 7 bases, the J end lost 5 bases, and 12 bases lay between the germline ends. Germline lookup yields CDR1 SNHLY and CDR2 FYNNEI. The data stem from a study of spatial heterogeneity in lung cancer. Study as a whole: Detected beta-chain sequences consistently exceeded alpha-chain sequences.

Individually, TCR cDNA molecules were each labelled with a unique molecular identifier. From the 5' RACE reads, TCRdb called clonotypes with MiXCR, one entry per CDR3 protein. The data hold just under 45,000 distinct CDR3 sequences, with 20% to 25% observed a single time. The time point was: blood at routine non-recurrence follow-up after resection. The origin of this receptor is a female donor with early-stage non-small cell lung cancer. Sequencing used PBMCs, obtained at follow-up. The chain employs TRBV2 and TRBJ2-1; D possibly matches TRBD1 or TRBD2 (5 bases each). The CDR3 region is CASKEWGHNEQFF. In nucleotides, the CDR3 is TGTGCCAGCAAGGAATGGGGACACAATGAGCAGTTCTTC.